These 7 T cell receptor beta chains were all obtained from the same sample, sequenced in a study of regulatory T cells in long-lasting Graves disease. Researchers made TCR beta libraries by using iRepertoire HTBI primers and running Arm-PCR on CDR3 regions. TCRdb re-analysed the multiplex PCR reads in MiXCR, keeping a single row per CDR3 protein. The table shows 350,000 to 500,000 distinct CDR3 sequences, with 12% to 15% occurring only once. As for time point: newly diagnosed GD, antithyroid drugs for less than 3 months. The TCR library used RNA extracted from PBMCs. This same sample was also part of a study on T cells in Graves' hyperthyroidism and ophthalmopathy.

This specimen was peripheral blood mononuclear cells (PBMCs), taken at new diagnosis, from a patient treated with antithyroid drugs. The origin of the receptors is a woman aged 45-60 years with Graves disease.

With regard to this clonotype: The conserved phenylalanine or tryptophan normally closing the CDR3 is absent here, so this likely arose from a read error. The V call is TRBV18, the J call TRBJ1-4, with a weak D call TRBD1 (5 bases). The CDR3 contains 17 residues. From germline, CDR1 is KGHSH and CDR2 LQKENI. Trimming took 3 bases from V and 2 from J, leaving 16 bases between them. The CDR3 here is CASSPSFPYRTNEKLFS. The CDR3 DNA reads TGTGCCAGCTCACCGAGCTTCCCATACAGGACTAATGAAAAACTGTTTTCT.

This clonotype was recorded many times. V and J are TRBV7-9 and TRBJ2-7; D call uncertain. Germline V gene data show CDR1 as SEHNR and CDR2 as FQNEAQ (reference sequence). The V gene lost 1 base and the J gene lost 3 bases, with 7 bases spanning the gap. The CDR3 spans 13 residues. The CDR3 DNA follows: TGTGCCAGCAGCTTAGAAGGGATCTACGAGCAGTACTTC. Translation gives CASSLEGIYEQYF.

This clonotype was counted only a few times. The gene calls are TRBV6-2 or TRBV6-3 and TRBJ1-2; D is perhaps TRBD1 (6 bases). The CDR3 is made up of 12 amino acids. The germline V gene has CDR1 MNHEY and CDR2 SVGEGT. Trimming removed 5 bases from V and 5 bases from J, with 9 bases in between. CDR3: CASSTGQYGYTF. The CDR3 DNA sequence: TGTGCCAGCAGTACCGGACAGTATGGCTACACCTTC.

The table lists this clonotype with a few counts. V gene TRBV27 combines with J gene TRBJ2-7; D gene uncertain. Germline values: CDR1 MNHEY, CDR2 SMNVEV (reference sequence). Trimming removed 0 bases from V and 3 bases from J, with 15 bases in between. CDR3 size: 16 residues. CDR3 loop: CASSLSSSSDVYEQYF. The DNA for the CDR3 is TGTGCCAGCAGTTTATCAAGTTCATCCGATGTCTACGAGCAGTACTTC.

This clonotype has a count of ten or more. The J gene is TRBJ1-4, the V gene TRBV2; 8 bases are a match to TRBD1. J was trimmed by 7 bases and V by 6 bases; bases with no gene match: 10. From germline, CDR1 is SNHLY and CDR2 FYNNEI. The CDR3 runs to 15 residues. The CDR3 coding sequence is TGTGCCAGCAGGCAGCCCAGGGGGCAGGGTGAAAAACTGTTTTTT. It specifies CASRQPRGQGEKLFF.

A word on this clonotype: Since a much larger clone is just one base distant, this may be a read error. The V and J genes are TRBV29-1 and TRBJ2-2; 11 bases are a match to TRBD2. The CDR3 contains 17 residues. With 7 bases clipped from V and 5 bases from J, the junction kept 15 bases outside the gene matches. Germline V gene data show CDR1 as SQVTM and CDR2 as ANQGSEA. The CDR3 coding sequence is TGCAGCGCTGGGGGGTTAGCGGGAGGGCCGCGGACCGGGGAGCTGTTTTTT. As protein: CSAGGLAGGPRTGELFF.

This clonotype was counted ten times or more. This chain joins TRBV30 and TRBJ1-1; D not resolved. This CDR3 is built from 13 residues. Germline CDR1 is GTSNPN and CDR2 is SVGIG (reference sequence). The V end was cut by 3 bases, the J end by 5 bases, with 13 bases between. CDR3 sequence reads: CAWREVGSTEAFF. In DNA form, the CDR3 reads TGTGCCTGGAGGGAGGTGGGGAGTACTGAAGCTTTCTTT.